A single sample is the source of the 27 T cell receptor beta chains below, sequenced in a study of blood T cell repertoires in COVID-19. Sequencing was performed with immunoSEQ multiplex PCR; in TCRdb, only in-frame clones are kept and a portion is missing. This sample has tens of thousands of clones, with around four fifths found just once. The sequenced material came from peripheral blood. These receptors all stem from a human donor in a cohort sampled during active COVID-19.

The J gene is TRBJ2-4, the V gene TRBV5-5; possibly TRBD1 for D (6 bases). CDR1 is SGHKS and CDR2 is YYEKEE in the germline V gene (reference sequence). V lost 4 bases, J lost 5 bases, and 16 bases lay in between. This CDR3 spans 15 amino acids. The CDR3 reads CASSGGPNVENIQYF. As DNA, the CDR3 is TGTGCCAGCAGCGGGGGCCCGAATGTTGAAAACATTCAGTACTTC.

The rearrangement links TRBV6-5 to TRBJ1-2; 11 bases match TRBD1. The V and J ends lost 0 bases and 8 bases, in that order; junction bases with no gene match: 8. The CDR3 runs to 16 residues. Germline V gene lookup returns CDR1 MNHEY and CDR2 SVGAGI. For the CDR3, the DNA is TGTGCCAGCAGTTACTCGACTGGACAGGGGGCGCCGGGCTACACCTTC. It codes for CASSYSTGQGAPGYTF.

The chain joins TRBV12-3 or TRBV12-4 to TRBJ1-1; D call uncertain. The CDR3 runs 13 residues. V lost 5 bases and J 7 bases, leaving 14 bases between the germline ends. The CDR3 is CASSKIGRNEAFF. The CDR3 nucleotides are TGTGCCAGCAGTAAAATTGGGCGAAATGAAGCTTTCTTT.

V and J are TRBV9 and TRBJ2-7, with a possible D match to TRBD1 (6 bases). Germline lookup yields CDR1 SGDLS and CDR2 YYNGEE. The V end lost 5 bases, the J end lost 2 bases, and 11 bases lay between the germline ends. This CDR3 has 13 amino acids. The CDR3 DNA follows: TGTGCCAGCAGTGGGGACACTGCCTACGAGCAGTACTTC. Translation: CASSGDTAYEQYF.

The chain recombines TRBV19 with TRBJ1-5; D possibly corresponds to TRBD1 (5 bases). V lost 5 bases, J lost 7 bases, and 12 bases lay in between. This CDR3 has 13 residues. Germline CDR1 LNHDA, CDR2 SQIVND (reference sequence). CDR3 DNA: TGTGCCAGTAGTCCGGGGGGGGACCAGCCCCAGCATTTT. Residues: CASSPGGDQPQHF. The whole variable domain, filled in from reference TRBV19 and TRBJ1-5, reads DGGITQSPKYLFRKEGQNVTLSCEQNLNHDAMYWYRQDPGQGLRLIYYSQIVNDFQKGDIAEGYSVSREKKESFPLTVTSAQKNPTAFYLCASSPGGDQPQHFGDGTRLSIL.

The V call is TRBV6-2 or TRBV6-3, the J call TRBJ2-7; no definite D call. Germline CDR1 MNHEY, CDR2 SVGEGT. Between the trimmed V and J ends, which lost 5 bases and 1 base, there was a span of 18 bases. The CDR3 loop spans 16 amino acids. The CDR3 DNA reads as TGTGCCAGCAGTCCCCACGGTTACGTGAGGTCCTACGAGCAGTACTTC. Its protein is CASSPHGYVRSYEQYF.

This chain connects TRBV5-8 to TRBJ2-7, with TRBD1 identical over 8 bases. With V trimmed by 4 bases and J by 6 bases, 3 bases remained unmatched. This CDR3 is 12 amino acids long. Looked up from germline, CDR1 is SGHTS and CDR2 is YDEGEE. CDR3 nucleotide sequence: TGTGCCAGCAGCCGGACAGGGTTCGAGCAGTACTTC. Amino acid sequence: CASSRTGFEQYF.

This clone appeared once. J is TRBJ1-4 and V is TRBV3-1 (or the pseudogene TRBV3-2); the D gene is possibly TRBD1 (5 bases). The CDR3 is 15 residues long. Between the trimmed V and J ends, which lost 5 bases and 3 bases, there was a span of 13 bases. Per the germline V gene, CDR1 is LGHDT and CDR2 is YNNKEL (reference sequence). The CDR3 region is CASSDVVGPNEKLFF. The CDR3 DNA reads TGTGCCAGCAGCGACGTTGTGGGGCCTAATGAAAAACTGTTTTTT.

The chain uses TRBV29-1 and TRBJ2-3; 9 bases are a match to TRBD1. Looked up from germline, CDR1 is SQVTM and CDR2 is ANQGSEA. There are 14 residues in the CDR3. Unmatched junction bases numbered 11, after V lost 7 bases and J lost 6 bases. The CDR3 reads CSATGGPSRDTQYF. CDR3 bases: TGCAGCGCAACAGGGGGCCCGTCAAGGGATACGCAGTATTTT.

The V and J genes are TRBV7-6 and TRBJ2-3, with TRBD2 matching 8 bases. This CDR3 spans 18 amino acids. CDR1 SGHVS and CDR2 FNYEAQ come from the germline V gene. The J segment lost 2 bases and the V segment lost 2 bases, leaving 12 bases of the junction unmatched. The CDR3 loop is CASSLLAGGSISTDTQYF. DNA of the CDR3: TGTGCCAGCAGCTTACTCGCGGGAGGTTCAATTTCCACAGATACGCAGTATTTT.

V and J are TRBV7-8 and TRBJ1-3, with 8 bases matching TRBD1. Germline assignment: CDR1 SGHVS and CDR2 FQNEAQ. The CDR3 has 16 amino acids. V lost 0 bases to trimming and J lost 2 bases; unmatched junction nucleotides: 3. This CDR3 is CASSLAGQGAGNTIYF. CDR3 coding DNA: TGTGCCAGCAGCTTAGCCGGACAGGGTGCTGGAAACACCATATATTTT.

The genes are TRBV5-6 and TRBJ1-2, with D perhaps TRBD1 (5 bases). V was shortened by 2 bases and J by 5 bases, with 19 bases between the two germline ends. Germline CDR1 and CDR2: SGHDT and YYEEEE. This CDR3 is 16 amino acids long. This CDR3 is CASSFGSETASYGYTF. The CDR3 bases are TGTGCCAGCAGCTTTGGAAGTGAGACAGCTTCTTATGGCTACACCTTC. Full variable domain (missing parts from reference TRBV5-6 and TRBJ1-2): DAGVTQSPTHLIKTRGQQVTLRCSPKSGHDTVSWYQQALGQGPQFIFQYYEEEERQRGNFPDRFSGHQFPNYSSELNVNALLLGDSALYLCASSFGSETASYGYTFGSGTRLTVV.

The V gene is TRBV19, the J gene TRBJ2-7; 10 bases are shared with TRBD1. The CDR3 consists of 16 residues. Germline trimming cut 4 bases from V and 6 bases from J; bases unmatched to any gene: 12. CDR1 is LNHDA and CDR2 is SQIVND in the germline V gene (reference sequence). The CDR3 DNA reads TGTGCCAGTAGTAAACAACCGGGACAGGGGTTACCCGAGCAGTACTTC. It is translated as CASSKQPGQGLPEQYF.

This rearrangement joins TRBV5-6 to TRBJ1-3, with D uncertain. Germline lookup yields CDR1 SGHDT and CDR2 YYEEEE. This CDR3 is built from 16 residues. Trimming shortened V by 2 bases and J by 0 bases, and 12 bases separated the two germline ends. The CDR3 DNA sequence: TGTGCCAGCAGCTTTGGCTTTCAGGTCTCTGGAAACACCATATATTTT. Translation gives CASSFGFQVSGNTIYF.

The V call is TRBV4-3, the J call TRBJ2-7, with D possibly TRBD2 on 5 matching bases. This CDR3 has 15 amino acids. Trimming took 0 bases from V and 3 from J, leaving 12 bases between them. Germline V gene data show CDR1 as LGHNA and CDR2 as YSLEER. In DNA, the CDR3 is TGCGCCAGCAGCCAAGATCCCAGCGGAGACTACGAGCAGTACTTC. It encodes CASSQDPSGDYEQYF.

This clone was seen more than once but under ten times. The V call is TRBV7-9, the J call TRBJ2-3, with 8 nucleotides matching TRBD2. CDR1 SEHNR and CDR2 FQNEAQ come from the germline V gene (reference sequence). CDR3 length: 14 residues. J lost 6 bases, V lost 3 bases, and 5 bases had no gene match. Written as DNA, the CDR3 is TGTGCCAGCAGCTTTAGCGGGGTACCTGATACGCAGTATTTT. This sequence encodes CASSFSGVPDTQYF.

This chain connects TRBV6-2 or TRBV6-3 to TRBJ1-5; 8 bases fit TRBD1. After removal of 4 bases from V and 7 bases from J, the junction contained 9 bases not matched to a gene. Looked up from germline, CDR1 is MNHEY and CDR2 is SVGEGT. The CDR3 consists of 15 residues. The CDR3: CASSLSGGAGQPQHF. As DNA, the CDR3 is TGTGCCAGCAGTTTATCAGGGGGCGCAGGGCAGCCCCAGCATTTT.

The chain carries TRBV5-1 and TRBJ1-1; TRBD1 might be the D (5 bases). The CDR3 is made up of 14 amino acids. CDR1 and CDR2 from the germline V gene are SGHRS and YFSETQ. V was shortened by 4 bases and J by 4 bases, with 14 bases between the two germline ends. CDR3: CASSGTERGTEAFF. CDR3 DNA sequence: TGCGCCAGCAGCGGAACGGAAAGGGGCACTGAAGCTTTCTTT.

The CDR3 loop reads CASSWTSGTDTQYF. CDR3 DNA sequence: TGTGCCAGCAGTTGGACTAGCGGAACAGATACGCAGTATTTT. The chain links TRBV6-2 or TRBV6-3 to TRBJ2-3; the match to TRBD2 covers 10 bases. The V segment lost 4 bases and the J segment 3 bases; nucleotides outside the gene matches: 1. The CDR3 runs 14 residues. The germline CDR1 and CDR2 sequences are MNHEY and SVGEGT.

The DNA for the CDR3 is TGTGCCAGCAGGCAGGGGAATCAGCCCCAGCATTTT. It specifies CASRQGNQPQHF. The rearrangement links TRBV6-5 to TRBJ1-5; TRBD1 is a possible D gene (6 bases). The V gene's germline CDR1 is MNHEY and CDR2 SVGAGI. This CDR3 is built from 12 residues. The V and J ends lost 6 bases and 4 bases respectively, with 7 bases between them.

V usage is TRBV7-2 and J usage is TRBJ2-7, with unresolved D. V gave up 4 bases and J gave up 5 bases, with 15 bases separating them. CDR1 SGHTA and CDR2 FQGNSA come from the germline V gene. The CDR3 totals 14 residues. CDR3: CASSSDSSLNEQYF. CDR3 in DNA: TGTGCCAGCAGCTCAGACTCGAGTCTGAACGAGCAGTACTTC.

The V gene is TRBV7-9, the J gene TRBJ1-6; D perhaps matches TRBD1 (6 bases). The germline V gene has CDR1 SEHNR and CDR2 FQNEAQ (reference sequence). This CDR3 region has 13 residues. Trimming took 5 bases from V and 8 from J, leaving 10 bases between them. This CDR3 is CASSLSGDSPLHF. CDR3 nucleotide sequence: TGTGCCAGCAGCCTATCAGGGGATTCACCCCTCCACTTT.

This clone was seen more than once but under ten times. CDR3 region: CASSPNTGFYEQYF. CDR3 coding DNA: TGTGCCAGCAGTCCCAACACGGGGTTCTACGAGCAGTACTTC. J is TRBJ2-7 and V is TRBV27; the D gene is possibly TRBD2 (5 bases). This CDR3 region has 14 residues. In germline, CDR1 is MNHEY, CDR2 SMNVEV (reference sequence). V was trimmed by 5 bases and J by 3 bases, leaving 14 bases between them.

This clone was found a few times. V is TRBV5-5 and J is TRBJ1-1, with 8 bases lining up with TRBD1. This CDR3 has 15 amino acids. The V and J ends lost 3 bases and 2 bases, in that order; junction bases with no gene match: 6. CDR1 and CDR2 (germline): SGHKS, YYEKEE (reference sequence). In nucleotides, the CDR3 is TGTGCCAGCAGCTGGGGGACAGGACTTAACACTGAAGCTTTCTTT. It is translated as CASSWGTGLNTEAFF.

This rearrangement joins TRBV15 to TRBJ2-1, with 8 nucleotides matching TRBD2. V gave up 0 bases and J gave up 8 bases; unmatched junction bases: 6. The germline V gene encodes CDR1 LNHNV and CDR2 YYDKDF (reference sequence). The CDR3 extends over 15 amino acids. The CDR3 DNA follows: TGTGCCACCAGCAGAGATCCGAGCGGGAGCTATGAGCAGTTCTTC. It translates to CATSRDPSGSYEQFF.

The chain employs TRBV2 and TRBJ1-1, with a possible D match to TRBD1 (5 bases). Trimming shortened V by 7 bases and J by 4 bases, and 19 bases separated the two germline ends. Per the germline V gene, CDR1 is SNHLY and CDR2 is FYNNEI. This CDR3 contains 15 residues. Written as DNA, the CDR3 is TGTGCCAGCAAGCCCTTTACGCGTGGGGCCACTGAAGCTTTCTTT. It specifies CASKPFTRGATEAFF.

This chain joins TRBV5-8 and TRBJ2-7; perhaps TRBD1 as D (6 bases). The CDR3 consists of 13 residues. CDR1 is SGHTS and CDR2 is YDEGEE in the germline V gene. V lost 3 bases, J lost 4 bases, and 11 bases lay in between. CDR3 amino acids: CASSSTGWYEQYF. The CDR3 DNA is TGTGCCAGCAGCTCAACAGGGTGGTACGAGCAGTACTTC.